These 2 T cell receptor beta chains share one sample of origin, sequenced in a study of shared clonotypes between healthy human individuals (dated by TCRdb to between 2020 and 2021). Receptors were amplified or captured by the immunoSEQ multiplex PCR assay. TCRdb provides this immuneACCESS table in a form limited to in-frame rearrangements. Some clones are lacking; in checked studies, under half of them reflect an unresolved V gene, and why the rest are absent is not known. The sample data list a few hundred thousand clones, and around 74% of these were observed just once. 10% to 13% of the sample is held by the ten biggest clonotypes. The specimen was memory CD4+ T cells sorted from blood. The meaning of the sample's cell subset or site label: CD45RA-negative fraction. These receptors all come from a man between 25 and 39 years old in good health.

The chain is built from TRBV4-3 and TRBJ1-1; D is unclear. Germline CDR1 and CDR2: LGHNA and YSLEER. Trimming removed 4 bases at V and 4 bases at J, with 13 bases between. CDR3 size: 14 residues. Here the CDR3 reads CASSLSAGSTEAFF. CDR3 coding DNA: TGCGCCAGCAGCCTATCGGCGGGGAGCACTGAAGCTTTCTTT.

The sample holds many counts of this clone. The chain joins TRBV5-1 to TRBJ2-1, with 9 positions matching TRBD2. CDR1 and CDR2 (germline): SGHRS, YFSETQ. The length of the CDR3 is 15 residues. With V trimmed by 2 bases and J by 8 bases, 8 bases remained unmatched. The CDR3 loop is CASSLRAGGFDEQFF. For the CDR3, the DNA is TGCGCCAGCAGCTTAAGAGCGGGAGGTTTTGATGAGCAGTTCTTC.